This TCR beta chain was observed in a study of blood T cell repertoires in COVID-19. Study context: Samples of COVID-19 (acute and convalescent) were obtained from the United States, Italy and Spain. The analysed material was cDNA or gDNA that came from T cells, B-cell-depleted T cells, or PBMCs.

The CDR3 contains 11 residues. Trimming pared 3 bases from V and 8 bases from J, leaving 4 bases between. Germline-derived CDR1 and CDR2 are SNHLY and FYNNEI. In the authors' workflow: By means of reference gene primer amplification, nucleated cell counts were estimated. Libraries were prepared by immunoSEQ multiplex PCR; TCRdb keeps only in-frame clonotypes and omits some of them. V, J and clone size derive from that table, while D and trimming were established from the DNA sequence. Of tens of thousands of clones in the sample, more than 70% are singletons; the top ten hold about 4.2%. The sample comprised peripheral blood. This chain links TRBV2 with TRBJ1-4; D unclear. This receptor was identified in a woman in her 70s with acute or convalescent COVID-19. CDR3 coding DNA: TGTGCCAGCAGTGACACAGAAAAACTGTTTTTT. Residues: CASSDTEKLFF.